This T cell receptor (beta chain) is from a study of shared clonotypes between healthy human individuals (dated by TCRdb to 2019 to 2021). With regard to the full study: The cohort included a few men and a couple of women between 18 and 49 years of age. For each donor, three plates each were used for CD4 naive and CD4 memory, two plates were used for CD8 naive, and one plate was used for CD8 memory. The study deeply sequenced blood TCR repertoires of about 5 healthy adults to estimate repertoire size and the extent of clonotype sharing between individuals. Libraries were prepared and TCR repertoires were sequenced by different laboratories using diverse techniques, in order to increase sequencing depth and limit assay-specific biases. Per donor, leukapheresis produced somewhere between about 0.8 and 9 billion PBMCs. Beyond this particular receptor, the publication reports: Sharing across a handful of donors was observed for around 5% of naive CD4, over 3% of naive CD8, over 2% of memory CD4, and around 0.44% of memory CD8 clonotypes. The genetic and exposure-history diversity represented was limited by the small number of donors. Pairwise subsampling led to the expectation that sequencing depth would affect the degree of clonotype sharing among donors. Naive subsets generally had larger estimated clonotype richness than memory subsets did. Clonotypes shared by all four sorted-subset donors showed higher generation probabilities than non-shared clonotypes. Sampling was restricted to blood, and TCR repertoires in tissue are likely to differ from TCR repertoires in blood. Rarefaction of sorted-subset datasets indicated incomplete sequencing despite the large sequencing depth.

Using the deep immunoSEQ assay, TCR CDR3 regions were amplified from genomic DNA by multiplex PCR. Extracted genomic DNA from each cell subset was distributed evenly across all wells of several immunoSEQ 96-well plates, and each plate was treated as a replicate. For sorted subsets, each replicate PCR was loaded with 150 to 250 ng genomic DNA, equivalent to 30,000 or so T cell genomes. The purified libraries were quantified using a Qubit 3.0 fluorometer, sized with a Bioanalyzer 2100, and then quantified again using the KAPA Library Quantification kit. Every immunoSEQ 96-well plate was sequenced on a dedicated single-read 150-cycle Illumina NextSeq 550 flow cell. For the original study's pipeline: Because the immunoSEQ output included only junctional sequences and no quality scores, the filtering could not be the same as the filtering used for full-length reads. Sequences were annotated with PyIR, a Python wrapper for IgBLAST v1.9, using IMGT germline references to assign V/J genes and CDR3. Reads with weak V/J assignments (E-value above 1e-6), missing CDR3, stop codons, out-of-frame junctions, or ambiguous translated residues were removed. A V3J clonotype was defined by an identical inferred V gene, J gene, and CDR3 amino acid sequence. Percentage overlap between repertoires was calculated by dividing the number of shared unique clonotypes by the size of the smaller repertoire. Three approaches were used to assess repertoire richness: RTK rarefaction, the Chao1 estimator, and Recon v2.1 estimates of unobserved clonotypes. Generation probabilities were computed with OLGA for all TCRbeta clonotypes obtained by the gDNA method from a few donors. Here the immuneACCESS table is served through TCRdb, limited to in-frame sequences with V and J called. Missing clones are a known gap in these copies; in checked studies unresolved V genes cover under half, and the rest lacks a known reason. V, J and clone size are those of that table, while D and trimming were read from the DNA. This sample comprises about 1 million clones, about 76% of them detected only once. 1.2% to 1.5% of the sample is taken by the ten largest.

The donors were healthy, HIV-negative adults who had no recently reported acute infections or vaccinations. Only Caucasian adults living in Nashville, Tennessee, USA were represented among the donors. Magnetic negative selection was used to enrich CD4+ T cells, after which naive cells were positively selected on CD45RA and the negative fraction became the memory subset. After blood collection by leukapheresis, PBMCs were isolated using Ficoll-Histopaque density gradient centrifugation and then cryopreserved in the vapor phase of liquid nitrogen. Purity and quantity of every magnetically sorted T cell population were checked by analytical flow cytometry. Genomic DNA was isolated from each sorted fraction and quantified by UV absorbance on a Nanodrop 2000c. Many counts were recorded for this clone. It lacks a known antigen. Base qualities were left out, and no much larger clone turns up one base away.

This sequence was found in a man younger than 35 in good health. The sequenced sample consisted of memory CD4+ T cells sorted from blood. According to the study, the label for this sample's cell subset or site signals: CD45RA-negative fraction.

The DNA reads TGTGCCAGCAGCTCAAGAAGAGGCTACAATGAGCAGTTCTTC. Its protein is CASSSRRGYNEQFF. This chain is built from TRBV11-2 and TRBJ2-1; the D gene identity is not certain. V loses 4 bases of germline sequence and J loses 3 bases, and the interval between the two ends is 10 bases. From its cysteine to its phenylalanine, the CDR3 spans 14 amino acids. Only CDR3 DNA is held: 42 bases, read in frame from base 1. CDR1 SGHAT and CDR2 FQNNGV were looked up in the germline V gene.